A selection of T cell receptor beta chains follows, all from one sample in a study of T cell changes during pregnancy in multiple sclerosis. Profiling relied on immunoSEQ multiplex PCR, and the TCRdb table lists in-frame clones only, not all of them. The data hold approximately 50,000 clones, with less than 95% observed a single time. Source: peripheral blood, taken in the third trimester of pregnancy. Every receptor here comes from a female donor in good health, enrolled as a control in a pregnancy study. Each CDR3 is given without its conserved first and last residue. Fields, in order: V gene, CDR3 protein.

>TRBV6-1
ASSGTAGVGYEQY
>TRBV2
ASRHITGVNTEAF
>TRBV7-2
ASSLDGLAGRRNTQY
>TRBV28
ASLTYTGSTGKLF
>TRBV30
AWSGGTSGNAYNEQF
>TRBV13
ASSSPLSEQF
>TRBV25-1
ASSESRRLYNEQF
>TRBV19
ASSWLQGTYNEQF
>TRBV4-1
ASSQEPADPSYEQY
>TRBV9
ASSVRGYGYT
>TRBV15
ATSRGAGFNTEAF
>TRBV5-1
ASSREGRPGEKLF
>TRBV7-7
ASSLSLNQPQH
>TRBV5-1
ASSRGTGNYEQY
>TRBV5-1
ASSPDGASTGELF
>TRBV27
ASSPLIGDVRLGYT
>TRBV7-8
ASSLGTSVGNTIY
>TRBV6-5
ASSYSDRVRLF
>TRBV25-1
ASSNSNQPQH
>TRBV27
ASSLRVSGRDTYNEQF
>TRBV4-3
ASSQDIGGINDQF
>TRBV19
ASSMGDTYTGELF
>TRBV19
ASQNSYNEQF
>TRBV29-1
SVKGGGEQY
>TRBV30
ACPRGGRSGYT
>TRBV5-1
ASSLKWEGGEQY
>TRBV7-2
ASSLDPVPHQPQH
>TRBV27
ASRAGDYNSPLH
>TRBV7-9
ASSASGAANTEAF
>TRBV4-2
ASSQDWGTSGVANIQY
>TRBV5-1
ASSFTGDRAEAF
>TRBV6-5
ASSYVRDRDTEAF
>TRBV6-4
ASSGREGFGEQF
>TRBV27
ASRRNRGPNQPQH
>TRBV5-8
ASSLWETHNEQF
>TRBV19
ASSYRWEDSYEQY
>TRBV4-1
ASSQGLAGDNEQF
>TRBV5-1
ASSLASGTGVSYGYT
>TRBV5-1
ASNPGGSSYEQY
>TRBV6-1
ASVLSANTGELF
>TRBV21-1
ASSSKDRGQETQY
>TRBV27
ASSVNRGSYEQY
>TRBV6-1
ASSEQGALITGELF
>TRBV9
ASSDPQGAGGNTIY
>TRBV29-1
SVDGLAGNTEAF
>TRBV27
ASRKIAGGTYNEQF
>TRBV27
ASSRARPTNEKLF
>TRBV5-6
ASSLAGGAGPEQF
>TRBV2
ASRTGADGYT
>TRBV10-3
AISESKGGPEQF
>TRBV9
ASSDRQGAYNEQF
>TRBV7-2
ASSLEGQSYT
>TRBV18
ASSPGLAGVTGELF
>TRBV15
ATSSPQGGNEETQY
>TRBV30
AWAGGLNQPQH